The next 6 T cell receptor beta chains were all read from a single sample in a study of T cells after posttransplantation cyclophosphamide (dated by TCRdb to the mid-2010s). The library relied on the immunoSEQ multiplex PCR assay. TCRdb stores this immuneACCESS table with in-frame sequences only. Part of the clones is absent; in the studies checked, under half of the shortfall reflects unresolved V genes, and no reason is known for the rest. In this sample the table shows 40,000 to 60,000 clones, and no singletons are among them. The biggest ten clones account for roughly 2% of the sample. The sequencing sample was made of PBMCs. All receptors come from a man aged 40-49 years in good health, CMV-negative, and a related stem cell transplant donor.

This clone was seen many times. J is TRBJ1-1 and V is TRBV7-2, with D hard to call. The germline V gene encodes CDR1 SGHTA and CDR2 FQGNSA. V lost 1 base, J lost 5 bases, and 11 bases lay in between. The CDR3 runs to 14 residues. CDR3 nucleotide sequence: TGTGCCAGCAGCTTAGACGGGTACGGAACTGAAGCTTTCTTT. Translation: CASSLDGYGTEAFF.

This clone was observed many times. This CDR3 is also generated by other DNA sequences in the sample. CDR3 sequence (DNA): TGTGCCAGCAGTCCTGATATGCGGGGCTCCTACAATGAGCAGTTCTTC. It encodes CASSPDMRGSYNEQFF. V and J are TRBV27 and TRBJ2-1, with a tentative D call TRBD2 (6 bases). Germline lookup yields CDR1 MNHEY and CDR2 SMNVEV (reference sequence). The CDR3 is 16 residues long. Trimming left V 5 bases short and J 0 bases short, with 14 bases between.

This clone has ten or more counts. CDR3 loop: CAIGQGTSSGNTIYF. The CDR3 DNA is TGTGCCATCGGACAGGGTACATCCTCTGGAAACACCATATATTTT. The J gene is TRBJ1-3, the V gene TRBV10-3; 8 bases are a match to TRBD1. The V gene end was trimmed by 8 bases and the J gene end by 0 bases; junction bases not matched to a gene: 6. This CDR3 contains 15 residues. CDR1 and CDR2 (germline): ENHRY, SYGVKD.

The sample holds many counts of this clone. This chain connects TRBV7-3 to TRBJ1-4; 7 bases are shared with TRBD1. After removal of 5 bases from V and 6 bases from J, the junction contained 9 bases not matched to a gene. The CDR3 runs to 15 residues. Germline CDR1 SGHTA, CDR2 FQGTGA. For the CDR3, the DNA is TGTGCCAGCAGCCCAACAGGGGTTAGGGATGAAAAACTGTTTTTT. Its protein product is CASSPTGVRDEKLFF.

There are many counts of this clone. The rearrangement uses TRBV2 and TRBJ1-5, with D tentatively TRBD1 (6 bases). CDR3 length: 15 amino acids. Trimming took off 2 bases at V and 10 bases at J, with 18 bases between the two ends. CDR1 and CDR2 from the germline V gene are SNHLY and FYNNEI. CDR3 in DNA: TGTGCCAGCAGTGAACAGGGGCTAGTGTCACAACCCCAGCATTTT. Translated: CASSEQGLVSQPQHF.

Ten or more counts support this clone. This chain joins TRBV2 and TRBJ1-5; tentatively, D is TRBD1 (6 bases). CDR3 length: 17 residues. V lost 3 bases, J lost 7 bases, and 22 bases lay in between. The germline V gene encodes CDR1 SNHLY and CDR2 FYNNEI. The CDR3 nucleotides read TGTGCCAGCAGTGATAAACGGGGAACAGGGATAGGACAGCCCCAGCATTTT. Encoded protein: CASSDKRGTGIGQPQHF.